The entry below describes one TCR beta chain. Its antigen is unknown. The source of the sample is a study of blood T cells in healthy people across ages. Next came a second PCR, run for about 7 to 12 cycles, which used a sample-barcoded 5' primer along with a J-beta primer mix. TCRdb redid the calling of the 5' RACE reads with MiXCR, one entry per CDR3 protein. The sample has roughly 730,000 distinct CDR3 sequences, approximately 60% seen once. Study results and caveats: Higher diversity and more naive CD4+ cells were features of long-lived donors, compared to aged donors.

Germline assignment: CDR1 DFQATT and CDR2 SNEGSKA (reference sequence). CDR3 length equals 14 residues. V gave up 0 bases and J gave up 0 bases, with 5 bases separating them. The clonotype originates from a man between 40 and 49 years old in good health. The sequenced material came from blood. The V gene is TRBV20-1, the J gene TRBJ1-4; D is ambiguous. This chain's CDR3 is CSARDQATNEKLFF. DNA of the CDR3: TGCAGTGCTAGAGATCAGGCAACTAATGAAAAACTGTTTTTT.